This is a list of T cell receptor beta chains from one sample in a study of blood T cells in healthy people across ages. MiXCR was run by TCRdb on the 5' RACE reads, yielding one entry per CDR3 protein. Of about 800,000 distinct CDR3 sequences listed, around 25% are singletons. These same records also appear under a second study, on T cells of mothers and their children.

Material: blood. These receptors originate from a boy aged 5 to 17 in good health. The CDR3 runs from the conserved cysteine through the conserved F or W. D genes are given only for firm matches. The size of a clone is reported for some rows only, either as once, few or many, or as a class for expanded clones.

d_gene,v_gene,abundance,j_gene,CDR3aa,CDR3nt
TRBD2,TRBV11-1,few,TRBJ2-7,CASSYSGLGVPYEQYF,TGTGCCAGCAGCTACTCCGGACTAGGTGTTCCCTACGAGCAGTACTTC
TRBD2,TRBV20-1,few,TRBJ2-7,CSGQSSGDSYEQYF,TGCAGTGGCCAATCTAGCGGGGATTCCTACGAGCAGTACTTC
TRBD1,TRBV20-1,few,TRBJ2-1,CSARARDRVSDNEQFF,TGCAGTGCTAGAGCCAGAGACAGGGTTAGTGACAATGAGCAGTTCTTC
TRBD2,TRBV5-1,.,TRBJ2-5,CASSLGPGLAGHWFKRTQYF,TGCGCCAGCAGCTTGGGGCCGGGACTAGCGGGGCACTGGTTCAAGAGGACCCAGTACTTC
.,TRBV12-3/TRBV12-4,few,TRBJ1-5,CASSSSGTPQHF,TGTGCCAGCAGTTCTTCCGGGACCCCTCAGCATTTT
TRBD1,TRBV7-2,many,TRBJ1-4,CASSSDRGNEKLFF,TGTGCCAGCAGTTCCGACAGGGGGAATGAAAAACTGTTTTTT
TRBD2,TRBV6-1,few,TRBJ2-5,CASSAHIRTSGGETQYF,TGTGCCAGCAGTGCCCACATTAGGACTAGCGGCGGAGAGACCCAGTACTTC
.,TRBV12-3/TRBV12-4,.,TRBJ2-4,CASSPKLSKNIQYF,TGTGCCAGCAGTCCAAAATTGTCCAAAAACATTCAGTACTTC
TRBD2,TRBV4-3,few,TRBJ2-1,CASSHLLAEAYNEQFF,TGCGCCAGCAGCCACCTACTAGCGGAAGCATACAATGAGCAGTTCTTC
TRBD2,TRBV20-1,.,TRBJ2-3,CSARDLLAATDTHF,TGCAGTGCTAGAGATCTGCTAGCGGCAACAGATACGCATTTT
.,TRBV28,many,TRBJ2-7,CASSGRYEQYF,TGTGCCAGCAGTGGGCGTTACGAGCAGTACTTC